This T cell receptor (beta chain) was sequenced in a study of cytomegalovirus exposure and HLA in healthy donors. As for this clone: Its antigen is unknown.

CDR1 MGHRA and CDR2 YSYEKL come from the germline V gene. Unmatched junction bases numbered 7, after V lost 0 bases and J lost 3 bases. CDR3 length: 18 residues. Amplification used 60 Vbeta primers and 13 Jbeta primers. Libraries were prepared by immunoSEQ multiplex PCR; TCRdb keeps only in-frame clonotypes and omits some of them. The data show 100,000 to 150,000 clones, 80% seen once. Notes on the study in general: According to the study, roughly 180 TCR beta chains were cytomegalovirus-associated. Among the CMV-associated chains, three were confirmed in vitro as specific for CMV antigens.

Sequencing was performed on PBMCs. The V gene is TRBV4-1, the J gene TRBJ2-3, with 12 bases that match TRBD2. The TCR sequence derives from a man in his thirties or forties in good health and CMV-seropositive. The chain's CDR3 is CASSQDLTSGGSTDTQYF. The CDR3 nucleotides read TGCGCCAGCAGCCAAGACCTGACTAGCGGGGGTTCTACAGATACGCAGTATTTT.